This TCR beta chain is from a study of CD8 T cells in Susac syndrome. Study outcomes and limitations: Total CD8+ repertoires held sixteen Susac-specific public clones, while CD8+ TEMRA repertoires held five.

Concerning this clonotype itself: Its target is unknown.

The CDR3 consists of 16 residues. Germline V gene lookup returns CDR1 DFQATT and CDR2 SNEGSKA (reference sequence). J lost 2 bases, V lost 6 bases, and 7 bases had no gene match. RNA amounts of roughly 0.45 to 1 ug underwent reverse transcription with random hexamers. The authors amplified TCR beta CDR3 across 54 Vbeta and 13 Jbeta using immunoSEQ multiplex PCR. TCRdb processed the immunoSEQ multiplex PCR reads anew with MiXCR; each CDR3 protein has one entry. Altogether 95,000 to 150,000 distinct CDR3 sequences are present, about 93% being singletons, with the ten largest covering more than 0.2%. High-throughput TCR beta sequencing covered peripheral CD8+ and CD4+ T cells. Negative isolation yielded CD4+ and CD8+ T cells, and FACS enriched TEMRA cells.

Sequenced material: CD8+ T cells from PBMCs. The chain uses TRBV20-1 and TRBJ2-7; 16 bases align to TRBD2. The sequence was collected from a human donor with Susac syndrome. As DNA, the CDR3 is TGCAGTGCCGCCGGGACTAGCGGGAGGGCCCCCTACGAGCAGTACTTC. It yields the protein CSAAGTSGRAPYEQYF.